Below, 18 T cell receptor beta chains from the same sample are listed, as sequenced in a study of blood T cell repertoires in COVID-19. Sequencing used immunoSEQ multiplex PCR; TCRdb keeps in-frame clones, though not all of them. The table lists about 98,000 clones, approximately 84% of them singletons. Material: peripheral blood. The receptors originated from a human donor in a cohort sampled during active COVID-19.

J is TRBJ1-4 and V is TRBV28, with D tentatively TRBD1 (5 bases). CDR1 and CDR2 (germline): MDHEN, SYDVKM. This CDR3 is 13 amino acids long. The V end was cut by 4 bases, the J end by 8 bases, with 11 bases between. This chain's CDR3 is CASSYDSAEKLFF. CDR3 sequence (DNA): TGTGCCAGCAGTTACGACAGTGCCGAAAAACTGTTTTTT.

The rearrangement uses TRBV6-5 and TRBJ2-6; D is uncertain. CDR3 length: 15 residues. The germline V gene has CDR1 MNHEY and CDR2 SVGAGI. The germline V and J ends were trimmed by 6 bases and 0 bases, with 9 bases remaining between them. CDR3 amino acids: CASRPGGSGANVLTF. CDR3 nucleotide sequence: TGTGCCAGCAGGCCCGGCGGCTCTGGGGCCAACGTCCTGACTTTC.

This clone turned up a few times. CDR3 loop: CASSQDRTGSFMTEAFF. The CDR3 bases are TGTGCCAGCAGCCAAGACCGAACAGGGTCCTTTATGACTGAAGCTTTCTTT. This rearrangement joins TRBV14 to TRBJ1-1, with a tentative D call TRBD1 (6 bases). Germline lookup yields CDR1 SGHDN and CDR2 FVKESK. The CDR3 covers 17 residues. V was shortened by 0 bases and J by 5 bases, with 19 bases between the two germline ends.

The rearrangement uses TRBV11-2 and TRBJ2-5, with D possibly being TRBD1 (5 bases). Looked up from germline, CDR1 is SGHAT and CDR2 is FQNNGV. This CDR3 contains 13 residues. The V end was cut by 8 bases, the J end by 3 bases, with 13 bases between. The CDR3 DNA reads as TGTGCCAGCGAAGCTTTCAGGGAAGAGACCCAGTACTTC. It is translated as CASEAFREETQYF.

The genes are TRBV5-1 and TRBJ2-4, with 8 bases identical to TRBD1. The junction had 8 bases not matched to a gene; V was cut back by 4 bases and J by 2 bases. In germline, CDR1 is SGHRS, CDR2 YFSETQ. This CDR3 comprises 16 residues. The CDR3 sequence: CASSVGTGSSKNIQYF. For the CDR3, the DNA is TGCGCCAGCAGCGTAGGGACAGGCAGCTCCAAAAACATTCAGTACTTC.

This clone was counted once. V gene TRBV11-2 combines with J gene TRBJ2-7; 11 bases line up with TRBD2. V lost 6 bases to trimming and J lost 3 bases; unmatched junction nucleotides: 4. The germline V gene has CDR1 SGHAT and CDR2 FQNNGV. The CDR3 is 14 residues long. Here the CDR3 reads CASRRLAGHYEQYF. DNA for the CDR3: TGTGCCAGCAGACGACTAGCGGGGCACTACGAGCAGTACTTC.

A note on this clone: Germline is not matched at one junction end, which may reflect a read error. The chain uses TRBV11-2 and TRBJ2-7; 7 bases are a match to TRBD1. This CDR3 is 16 amino acids long. Germline CDR1 is SGHAT and CDR2 is FQNNGV. CDR3 DNA sequence: TGTGCCAGCAGCCAGCCTAGTGGCAGGGGGATGTCCTCCGCAGACTTC. This sequence encodes CASSQPSGRGMSSADF.

V and J are TRBV6-1 and TRBJ2-5; no clear D gene. Germline CDR1 MNHNS, CDR2 SASEGT. This CDR3 has 12 amino acids. V was shortened by 3 bases and J by 5 bases, with 7 bases between the two germline ends. The CDR3 region is CASSERAETQYF. In DNA form, the CDR3 reads TGTGCCAGCAGTGAGCGAGCGGAGACCCAGTACTTC.

The chain combines TRBV5-5 with TRBJ1-6; D uncertain. Germline V gives CDR1 SGHKS, CDR2 YYEKEE (reference sequence). The CDR3 runs to 17 residues. V lost 0 bases and J 1 base, leaving 11 bases between the germline ends. The CDR3 loop reads CASSLGRPGSYNSPLHF. CDR3 sequence (DNA): TGTGCCAGCAGCTTGGGACGGCCGGGGTCCTATAATTCACCCCTCCACTTT.

Only a few counts were recorded for this clone. This chain joins TRBV5-4 and TRBJ2-7, with TRBD2 as a possible D gene (6 bases). V dropped 2 bases and J dropped 1 base, with 13 bases sitting between them. The CDR3 totals 15 residues. CDR1 and CDR2 from the germline V gene are SGHNT and YYREEE (reference sequence). The CDR3 spells CASSFPGTLSYEQYF. The CDR3 DNA reads TGTGCCAGCAGCTTCCCGGGGACTCTATCCTACGAGCAGTACTTC.

The chain has TRBV6-2 or TRBV6-3 and TRBJ1-5; D gene ambiguous. Germline V lookup: CDR1 MNHEY, CDR2 SVGEGT. The germline V and J ends were trimmed by 0 bases and 7 bases, with 13 bases remaining between them. CDR3 size: 15 residues. The CDR3 spells CASSYSSRESQPQHF. In DNA form, the CDR3 reads TGTGCCAGCAGTTACTCGTCCCGGGAATCACAGCCCCAGCATTTT.

To note about this clone: One junction end disagrees with the germline gene, perhaps due to a read error. The CDR3 region has the DNA TGCGCCAGCCGTGAGGGGCGCAGGGGGCGAACTGAAGCTTTCTTT. It is translated as CASREGRRGRTEAFF. The chain uses TRBV10-2 and TRBJ1-1; 8 bases are a match to TRBD1. The CDR3 covers 15 residues. Germline CDR1 WSHSY, CDR2 SAAADI.

This chain links TRBV18 with TRBJ1-2; TRBD1 matches 9 bases. V was pared by 0 bases and J by 4 bases, with 0 bases of the junction left unmatched. The CDR3 covers 14 residues. CDR1 and CDR2 from the germline V gene are KGHSH and LQKENI. CDR3 protein: CASSPPDRGYGYTF. The CDR3 nucleotides are TGTGCCAGCTCACCACCGGACAGGGGCTATGGCTACACCTTC.

The V and J genes are TRBV7-6 and TRBJ2-7, with TRBD1 matching 7 bases. This CDR3 is 13 amino acids long. V shed 4 bases and J 0 bases; nucleotides not matched to a gene: 0. Germline V gene data show CDR1 as SGHVS and CDR2 as FNYEAQ. The CDR3 DNA is TGTGCCAGCAGCTCAGGGGGCTCCTACGAGCAGTACTTC. Protein sequence: CASSSGGSYEQYF.

The chain uses TRBV12-3 or TRBV12-4 and TRBJ2-1, with D uncertain. V was trimmed by 5 bases and J by 5 bases, leaving 10 bases between them. The CDR3 is 13 residues long. CDR3 nucleotides: TGTGCCAGCAGTACCCCCAGGAACAATGAGCAGTTCTTC. Residues: CASSTPRNNEQFF.

This chain uses TRBV7-2 with TRBJ2-3; 8 bases are a match to TRBD2. The germline CDR1 and CDR2 sequences are SGHTA and FQGNSA. The CDR3 contains 17 residues. V trimming: 5 bases; J trimming: 3 bases; junction bases outside the gene matches: 13. The chain's CDR3 is CASSATAISGATDTQYF. In DNA, the CDR3 is TGTGCCAGCAGCGCCACCGCAATTAGCGGGGCTACAGATACGCAGTATTTT.

The chain combines TRBV1 with TRBJ2-1; TRBD1, the D gene given by the table, was not confirmed from the DNA. TRBV1 corresponds to a pseudogene. The CDR3 extends over 18 amino acids. This CDR3 is CTSSASVPDRLVSNEQFF. Written as DNA, the CDR3 is TGCACCAGCAGCGCCAGCGTCCCGGACAGGTTGGTCTCAAATGAGCAGTTCTTC.

The rearrangement uses TRBV30 and TRBJ1-3; no definite D call. Germline CDR1 is GTSNPN and CDR2 is SVGIG (reference sequence). The V and J ends lost 6 bases and 0 bases respectively, with 12 bases between them. The CDR3 consists of 14 residues. The CDR3 here is CACFRSRSGNTIYF. The CDR3 DNA reads TGTGCCTGCTTCAGATCCCGCTCTGGAAACACCATATATTTT.